One sample yielded the 8 T cell receptor beta chains listed below, sequenced in a study of blood T cells in healthy people across ages. Then a second PCR, running about 7 to 11 cycles, was carried out with a sample-barcoded 5' primer and a J-beta primer mix. TCRdb used MiXCR to reprocess the 5' RACE reads, holding one entry per CDR3 protein. In the table there are approximately 770,000 distinct CDR3 sequences, 58% of which are singletons. The sample was blood. These TCRs come from a man under 40 in good health.

This clonotype appeared a few times. This sequence joins TRBV20-1 and TRBJ2-3; 9 bases fit TRBD1. Looked up from germline, CDR1 is DFQATT and CDR2 is SNEGSKA (reference sequence). This CDR3 region has 13 residues. With V trimmed by 6 bases and J by 1 base, 2 bases remained unmatched. CDR3 loop: CSARTGGTDTQYF. Here the CDR3 DNA reads TGCAGTGCCAGGACAGGGGGCACAGATACGCAGTATTTT.

This clonotype showed up just once. The V gene is TRBV7-2, the J gene TRBJ1-5; D is perhaps TRBD1 (5 bases). This CDR3 has 15 amino acids. CDR1 is SGHTA and CDR2 is FQGNSA in the germline V gene. The V and J ends lost 1 base and 3 bases respectively, with 10 bases between them. CDR3 sequence reads: CASSLVGRNNQPQHF. The CDR3 DNA reads TGTGCCAGCAGCTTAGTGGGGCGGAACAATCAGCCCCAGCATTTT.

This rearrangement joins TRBV7-2 to TRBJ2-5; 8 nucleotides match TRBD1. J was trimmed by 0 bases and V by 5 bases; bases with no gene match: 2. CDR3 size: 14 residues. Germline V gene lookup returns CDR1 SGHTA and CDR2 FQGNSA. The CDR3 loop reads CASSRDRNQETQYF. The CDR3 region has the DNA TGTGCCAGCAGCCGGGACAGGAACCAAGAGACCCAGTACTTC.

Only a few counts were recorded for this clonotype. This chain uses TRBV6-5 with TRBJ1-2; tentative D call: TRBD1 (5 bases). V lost 6 bases, J lost 8 bases, and 10 bases lay in between. Germline V gene lookup returns CDR1 MNHEY and CDR2 SVGAGI. The CDR3 is made up of 11 amino acids. CDR3 DNA: TGTGCCAGCAGGGGGGAGGTGGGCTACACCTTC. Its protein is CASRGEVGYTF.

The chain recombines TRBV12-3 or TRBV12-4 with TRBJ2-5, with 8 bases fitting TRBD2. This CDR3 spans 15 amino acids. V was clipped by 1 base and J by 0 bases; unmatched bases: 1. The CDR3: CASSLGLAYQETQYF. For the CDR3, the DNA is TGTGCCAGCAGTTTAGGACTAGCGTACCAAGAGACCCAGTACTTC.

The chain links TRBV15 to TRBJ2-3; the match to TRBD1 covers 9 bases. The germline CDR1 and CDR2 sequences are LNHNV and YYDKDF (reference sequence). Trimming cost V 4 bases and J 5 bases; bases outside gene matches: 10. CDR3 length: 16 amino acids. CDR3: CATSKKDRGEIDTQYF. The CDR3 DNA is TGTGCCACCAGCAAAAAGGACAGGGGAGAGATAGATACGCAGTATTTT.

This clonotype was found a few times. The chain combines TRBV11-1 with TRBJ1-2; 7 bases map to TRBD1. The length of the CDR3 is 15 residues. Per the germline V gene, CDR1 is SGHAT and CDR2 is FQDESV (reference sequence). V lost 5 bases, J lost 6 bases, and 12 bases stayed unmatched. DNA of the CDR3: TGTGCCAGCAGCGATAGGGACAGAGATATGAATGGCTACACCTTC. Protein product: CASSDRDRDMNGYTF.

The gene calls are TRBV7-2 and TRBJ2-1, with D unresolved. The CDR3 runs to 14 residues. Germline CDR1 and CDR2: SGHTA and FQGNSA. V shed 3 bases and J shed 10 bases, with 16 bases lying between them. This CDR3 is CASSFRAMQSEQFF. The CDR3 DNA reads TGTGCCAGCAGCTTCCGGGCCATGCAATCAGAGCAGTTCTTC.